Included here is one TCR beta chain sequence, with context. This sample is part of a study of blood T cell repertoires in COVID-19. V dropped 4 bases and J dropped 4; count of bases not matched to a gene: 9. The CDR3 contains 16 residues. Per germline, CDR1 SGHRS and CDR2 YFSETQ. Profiling relied on immunoSEQ multiplex PCR, and the TCRdb table lists in-frame clones only, not all of them. The sample shows roughly 160,000 clones, 60% to 85% of them seen only once. The sequenced material came from peripheral blood. This receptor was identified in a woman aged 55-75 years with COVID-19, enrolled during active disease. The V gene is TRBV5-1, the J gene TRBJ2-5; 11 bases match TRBD2. DNA for the CDR3: TGCGCCAGCAGCCGGACCCTAGCGGGGGGTAGAGAGACCCAGTACTTC. Translated: CASSRTLAGGRETQYF.